The source of this TCR beta chain is a study of T cells after posttransplantation cyclophosphamide. TCRdb keeps only in-frame clones here, not all; method: immunoSEQ multiplex PCR. The repertoire consists of 20,000 to 25,000 clones, with 85% to 90% occurring once and the leading ten covering under 2%. General study findings and limits: After PTCy, TRB diversity resembled that of CNI/methotrexate controls. Blood and skin or GI T cell repertoires showed limited TRB overlap.

Germline lookup yields CDR1 SGHNT and CDR2 YENEEA. The length of the CDR3 is 14 residues. Trimming left V 5 bases short and J 4 bases short, with 14 bases between. A note on this clone: Its matching antigen is unknown.

Sampled 1 year posttransplant, controls received myeloablative marrow transplants, methotrexate and a calcineurin inhibitor. This TCR was recovered from a female patient aged 25-39 years who received an allogeneic stem cell transplant from an unrelated donor, was CMV-positive, and had acute and chronic GVHD. Some T cells may trace back to the graft donor. The sequences come from PBMCs, collected around 390 days after allogeneic stem cell transplant with calcineurin inhibitor and methotrexate. The chain recombines TRBV11-3 with TRBJ1-1, with D possibly TRBD1 on 5 matching bases. CDR3 amino acids: CASSLARGGTEAFF. In nucleotides, the CDR3 is TGTGCCAGCAGCCTAGCTAGGGGTGGCACTGAAGCTTTCTTT. Complete variable domain (other parts from reference TRBV11-3 and TRBJ1-1): EAGVVQSPRYKIIEKKQPVAFWCNPISGHNTLYWYLQNLGQGPELLIRYENEEAVDDSQLPKDRFSAERLKGVDSTLKIQPAELGDSAVYLCASSLARGGTEAFFGQGTRLTVV.